Listed here are 12 T cell receptor beta chains from one sample, sequenced in a study of T cells after yellow fever vaccination. In TCRdb, the 5' RACE reads were re-called with MiXCR into one record per CDR3 protein. The data show approximately 510,000 distinct CDR3 sequences, around a fifth seen once. Source: PBMCs, taken 21 days after the first yellow fever vaccination. These receptor sequences come from a man aged 18 to 29 who received the YFV17D yellow fever vaccine.

This clonotype was seen only a few times. The V call is TRBV10-3, the J call TRBJ1-2; D uncertain. This CDR3 contains 14 residues. Trimming took 7 bases from V and 4 from J, leaving 16 bases between them. Germline values: CDR1 ENHRY, CDR2 SYGVKD. The DNA of the CDR3 is TGTGCCATCACCCCGCGGGAAGGTGTCTATGGCTACACCTTC. Translation gives CAITPREGVYGYTF.

This clonotype was recorded only once. V usage is TRBV7-8 and J usage is TRBJ2-1, with 11 nucleotides matching TRBD2. CDR3 size: 16 residues. J gave up 0 bases and V 5 bases, and 3 bases lay outside the gene matches. The germline V gene has CDR1 SGHVS and CDR2 FQNEAQ. The CDR3, as DNA: TGTGCCAGCAGCCCTACTAGCGGGGGCTCCTACAATGAGCAGTTCTTC. This encodes CASSPTSGGSYNEQFF.

This clonotype showed up just a few times. V is TRBV11-2 and J is TRBJ1-1; unclear D gene. Germline-derived CDR1 and CDR2 are SGHAT and FQNNGV. V lost 6 bases and J 1 base, leaving 12 bases between the germline ends. CDR3 length: 14 amino acids. CDR3 loop: CASSSTRGNTEAFF. CDR3 DNA: TGTGCCAGCAGTTCGACACGGGGGAACACTGAAGCTTTCTTT.

This chain uses TRBV24-1 with TRBJ1-4; 8 bases are a match to TRBD1. V shed 3 bases, J shed 8 bases, and the junction held 7 bases outside the gene matches. Germline V lookup: CDR1 KGHDR, CDR2 SFDVKD. This CDR3 contains 15 residues. This chain's CDR3 is CATSDPGQGSEKLFF. CDR3 sequence (DNA): TGTGCCACCAGTGATCCCGGACAGGGAAGCGAAAAACTGTTTTTT.

This clonotype was recorded many times. The chain has TRBV12-3 or TRBV12-4 and TRBJ2-2; D is perhaps TRBD2 (5 bases). The germline V and J ends were trimmed by 6 bases and 2 bases, with 16 bases remaining between them. This CDR3 is 16 amino acids long. As DNA, the CDR3 is TGTGCCAGCAGGCCTCGAGGGCAGGAAAACACCGGGGAGCTGTTTTTT. Its protein product is CASRPRGQENTGELFF.

This clonotype showed up just a few times. The V gene is TRBV6-5, the J gene TRBJ1-1; D call uncertain. The CDR3 runs to 13 residues. Germline V gene data show CDR1 as MNHEY and CDR2 as SVGAGI. V was shortened by 0 bases and J by 3 bases, with 5 bases between the two germline ends. In DNA, the CDR3 is TGTGCCAGCAGTTACTCTTTCGACACTGAAGCTTTCTTT. Translation gives CASSYSFDTEAFF.

Regarding this clonotype: A read error is possible here, since a much larger clone lies one base away. The V gene is TRBV29-1, the J gene TRBJ2-5; 8 bases align to TRBD1. CDR3 length equals 13 residues. The germline V gene has CDR1 SQVTM and CDR2 ANQGSEA. The chain's CDR3 is CSVNRQGSETQNF. CDR3 DNA: TGCAGCGTTAATAGACAGGGGAGTGAGACCCAGAACTTC.

The V and J genes are TRBV7-2 and TRBJ1-5; TRBD1 might be the D (6 bases). Trimming shortened V by 4 bases and J by 4 bases, and 8 bases separated the two germline ends. The CDR3 spans 13 residues. In germline, CDR1 is SGHTA, CDR2 FQGNSA. CDR3 loop: CASSYTGNQPQHF. DNA of the CDR3: TGTGCCAGCAGCTATACAGGGAATCAGCCCCAGCATTTT.

The rearrangement links TRBV2 to TRBJ2-3; maybe TRBD2 (7 bases). CDR3 length: 19 amino acids. The V and J ends lost 6 bases and 3 bases respectively, with 28 bases between them. Germline assignment: CDR1 SNHLY and CDR2 FYNNEI. The CDR3 region is CASSRRGAIVSKYTDTQYF. The CDR3, as DNA: TGTGCCAGCAGCCGACGGGGGGCGATTGTTTCTAAATATACAGATACGCAGTATTTT.

This clonotype was found a few times. The chain has TRBV4-1 and TRBJ2-7; the D gene is possibly TRBD2 (5 bases). Germline V CDR1 and CDR2: MGHRA, YSYEKL. CDR3 length equals 13 residues. V was clipped by 0 bases and J by 6 bases, with 9 bases between them. The CDR3 DNA follows: TGCGCCAGCAGCCAAGATCCCGGGGTCGAGCAGTACTTC. Translated: CASSQDPGVEQYF.

This clonotype has a handful of counts. This chain connects TRBV10-3 to TRBJ2-1, with TRBD2 matching over 12 bases. Germline trimming cut 0 bases from V and 5 bases from J; bases unmatched to any gene: 2. Germline lookup yields CDR1 ENHRY and CDR2 SYGVKD. CDR3 length: 16 amino acids. This chain's CDR3 is CAISESWTSGDNEQFF. CDR3 coding DNA: TGTGCCATCAGTGAGTCTTGGACTAGCGGGGACAATGAGCAGTTCTTC.

This clonotype appeared a few times. CDR3 sequence: CASSTGDAFYGYTF. The DNA for the CDR3 is TGTGCCAGCAGTACAGGGGACGCTTTCTATGGCTACACCTTC. This chain joins TRBV6-1 and TRBJ1-2; TRBD1 aligns across 7 bases. V lost 5 bases to trimming and J lost 4 bases; unmatched junction nucleotides: 7. The CDR3 contains 14 residues. CDR1 and CDR2 from the germline V gene are MNHNS and SASEGT.